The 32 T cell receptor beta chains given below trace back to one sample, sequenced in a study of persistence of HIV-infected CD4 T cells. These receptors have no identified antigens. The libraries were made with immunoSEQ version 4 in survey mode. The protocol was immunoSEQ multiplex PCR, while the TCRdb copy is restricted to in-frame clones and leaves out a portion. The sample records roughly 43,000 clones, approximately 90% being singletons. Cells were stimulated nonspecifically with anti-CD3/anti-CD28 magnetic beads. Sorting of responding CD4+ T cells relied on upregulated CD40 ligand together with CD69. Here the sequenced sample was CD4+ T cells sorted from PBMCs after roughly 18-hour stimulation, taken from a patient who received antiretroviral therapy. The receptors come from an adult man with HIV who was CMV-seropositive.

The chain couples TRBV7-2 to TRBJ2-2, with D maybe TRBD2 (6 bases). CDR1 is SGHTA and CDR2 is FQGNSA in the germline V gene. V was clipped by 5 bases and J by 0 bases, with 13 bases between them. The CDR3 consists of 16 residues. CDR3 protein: CASSPPSAPNTGELFF. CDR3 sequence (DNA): TGTGCCAGCAGCCCGCCTAGCGCTCCGAACACCGGGGAGCTGTTTTTT.

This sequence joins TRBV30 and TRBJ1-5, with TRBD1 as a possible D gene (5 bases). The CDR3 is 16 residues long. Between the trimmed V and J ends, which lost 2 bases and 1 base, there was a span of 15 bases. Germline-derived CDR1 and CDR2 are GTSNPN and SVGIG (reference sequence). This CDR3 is CAWSPTGLGSNQPQHF. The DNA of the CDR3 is TGTGCCTGGAGTCCGACGGGGCTTGGGAGCAATCAGCCCCAGCATTTT.

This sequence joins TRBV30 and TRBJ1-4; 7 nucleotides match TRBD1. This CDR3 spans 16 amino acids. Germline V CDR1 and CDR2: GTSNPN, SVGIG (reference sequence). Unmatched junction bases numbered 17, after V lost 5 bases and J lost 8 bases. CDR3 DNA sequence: TGTGCCTGGGGGAACAAGCAAGGGGGCGGCTACGAAAAACTGTTTTTT. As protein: CAWGNKQGGGYEKLFF.

CDR3 in amino acids: CASSRTSGGATDTQYF. The CDR3 DNA is TGTGCCAGCAGTCGAACTAGCGGGGGGGCTACAGATACGCAGTATTTT. V gene TRBV6-4 combines with J gene TRBJ2-3, with 13 bases that match TRBD2. CDR1 is MRHNA, CDR2 SNTAGT, per germline. The CDR3 length is 16 residues. Unmatched junction bases numbered 5, after V lost 5 bases and J lost 3 bases.

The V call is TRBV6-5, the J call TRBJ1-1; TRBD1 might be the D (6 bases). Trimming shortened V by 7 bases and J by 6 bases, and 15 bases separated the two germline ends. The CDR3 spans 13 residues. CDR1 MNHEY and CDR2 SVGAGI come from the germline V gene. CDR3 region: CASKPQGTPEAFF. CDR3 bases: TGTGCCAGCAAACCACAGGGTACCCCTGAAGCTTTCTTT.

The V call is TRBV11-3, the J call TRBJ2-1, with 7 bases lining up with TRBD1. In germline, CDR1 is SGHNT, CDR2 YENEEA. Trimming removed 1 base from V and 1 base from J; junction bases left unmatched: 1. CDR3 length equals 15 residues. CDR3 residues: CASSLAGGSYNEQFF. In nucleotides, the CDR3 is TGTGCCAGCAGCTTAGCAGGGGGATCCTACAATGAGCAGTTCTTC.

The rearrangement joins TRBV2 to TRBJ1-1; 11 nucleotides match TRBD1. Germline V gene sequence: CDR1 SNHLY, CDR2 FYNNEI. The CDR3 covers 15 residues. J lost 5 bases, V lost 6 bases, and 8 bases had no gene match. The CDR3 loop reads CASSMAGTGGTEAFF. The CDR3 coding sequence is TGTGCCAGCAGCATGGCCGGGACAGGGGGAACTGAAGCTTTCTTT.

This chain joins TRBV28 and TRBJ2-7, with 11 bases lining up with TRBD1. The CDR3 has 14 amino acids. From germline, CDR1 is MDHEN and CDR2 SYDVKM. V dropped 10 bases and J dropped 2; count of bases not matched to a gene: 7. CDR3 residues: CAITGDRGAYEQYF. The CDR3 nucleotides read TGTGCCATCACCGGGGACAGGGGGGCCTACGAGCAGTACTTC.

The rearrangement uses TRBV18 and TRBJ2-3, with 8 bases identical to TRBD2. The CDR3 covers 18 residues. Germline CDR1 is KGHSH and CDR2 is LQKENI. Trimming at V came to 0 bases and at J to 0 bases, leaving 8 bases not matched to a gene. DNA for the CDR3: TGTGCCAGCTCACCACCGTCTGGACAGCGGGGGAGCACAGATACGCAGTATTTT. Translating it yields CASSPPSGQRGSTDTQYF.

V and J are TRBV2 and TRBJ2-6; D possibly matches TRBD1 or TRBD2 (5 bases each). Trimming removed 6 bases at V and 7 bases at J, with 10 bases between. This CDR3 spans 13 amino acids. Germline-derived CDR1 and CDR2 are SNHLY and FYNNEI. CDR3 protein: CASRRGDANVLTF. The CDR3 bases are TGTGCCAGCAGAAGGGGAGATGCCAACGTCCTGACTTTC.

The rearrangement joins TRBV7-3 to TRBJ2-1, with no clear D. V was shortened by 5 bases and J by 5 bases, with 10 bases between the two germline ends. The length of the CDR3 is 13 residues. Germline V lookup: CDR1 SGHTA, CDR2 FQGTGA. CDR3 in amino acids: CASSGPEDNEQFF. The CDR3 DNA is TGTGCCAGCAGCGGTCCGGAAGACAATGAGCAGTTCTTC.

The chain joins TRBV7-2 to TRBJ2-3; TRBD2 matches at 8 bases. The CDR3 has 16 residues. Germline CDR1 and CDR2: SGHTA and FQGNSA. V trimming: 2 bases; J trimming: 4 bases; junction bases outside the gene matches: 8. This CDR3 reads CASSLWVGTRADTQYF. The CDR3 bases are TGTGCCAGCAGCTTATGGGTAGGGACTAGGGCAGATACGCAGTATTTT.

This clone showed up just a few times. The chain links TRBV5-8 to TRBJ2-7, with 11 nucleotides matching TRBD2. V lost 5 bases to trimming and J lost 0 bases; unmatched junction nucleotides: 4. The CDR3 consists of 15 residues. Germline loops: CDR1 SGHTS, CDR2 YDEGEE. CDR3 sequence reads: CASSRLAGPSYEQYF. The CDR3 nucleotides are TGTGCCAGCAGTCGACTAGCGGGGCCCTCCTACGAGCAGTACTTC.

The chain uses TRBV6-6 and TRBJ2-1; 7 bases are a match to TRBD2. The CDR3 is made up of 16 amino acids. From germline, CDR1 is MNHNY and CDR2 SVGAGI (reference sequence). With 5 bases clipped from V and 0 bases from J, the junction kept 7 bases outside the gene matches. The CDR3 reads CASSRSGGPSYNEQFF. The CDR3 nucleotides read TGTGCCAGCAGTCGATCGGGGGGACCCTCCTACAATGAGCAGTTCTTC.

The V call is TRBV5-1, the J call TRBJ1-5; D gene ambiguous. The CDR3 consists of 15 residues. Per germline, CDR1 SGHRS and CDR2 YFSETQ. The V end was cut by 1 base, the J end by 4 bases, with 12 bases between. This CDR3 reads CASSLSGSRNQPQHF. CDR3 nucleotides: TGCGCCAGCAGCTTGTCTGGCAGCAGAAATCAGCCCCAGCATTTT.

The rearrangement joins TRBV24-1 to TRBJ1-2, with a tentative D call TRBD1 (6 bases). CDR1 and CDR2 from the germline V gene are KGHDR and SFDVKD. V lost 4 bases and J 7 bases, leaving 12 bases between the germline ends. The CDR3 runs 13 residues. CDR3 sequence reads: CATSDERGFGYTF. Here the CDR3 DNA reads TGTGCCACCAGTGACGAAAGGGGGTTTGGCTACACCTTC.

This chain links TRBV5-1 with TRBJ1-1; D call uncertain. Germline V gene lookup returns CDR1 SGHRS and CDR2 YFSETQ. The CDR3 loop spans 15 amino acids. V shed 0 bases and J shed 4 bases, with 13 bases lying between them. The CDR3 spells CASSLGGGSGTEAFF. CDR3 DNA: TGCGCCAGCAGCTTGGGCGGCGGTTCGGGCACTGAAGCTTTCTTT.

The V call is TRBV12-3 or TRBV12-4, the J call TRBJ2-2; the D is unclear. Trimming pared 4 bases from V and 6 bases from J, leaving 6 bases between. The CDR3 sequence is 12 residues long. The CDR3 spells CASSYSAGELFF. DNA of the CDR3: TGTGCCAGCAGTTACTCAGCCGGGGAGCTGTTTTTT.

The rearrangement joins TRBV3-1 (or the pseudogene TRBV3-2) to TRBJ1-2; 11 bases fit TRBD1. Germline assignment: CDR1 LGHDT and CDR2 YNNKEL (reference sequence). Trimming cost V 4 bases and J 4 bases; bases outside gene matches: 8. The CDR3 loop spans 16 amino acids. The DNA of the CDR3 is TGTGCCAGCAGCCCACTTGGGACAGGGGGGATCTATGGCTACACCTTC. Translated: CASSPLGTGGIYGYTF.

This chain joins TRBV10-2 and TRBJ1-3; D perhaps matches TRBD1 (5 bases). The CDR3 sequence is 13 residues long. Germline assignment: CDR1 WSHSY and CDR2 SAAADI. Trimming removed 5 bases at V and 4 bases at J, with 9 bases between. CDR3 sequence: CASSQGGGNTIYF. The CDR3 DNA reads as TGCGCCAGCAGTCAGGGTGGCGGAAACACCATATATTTT.

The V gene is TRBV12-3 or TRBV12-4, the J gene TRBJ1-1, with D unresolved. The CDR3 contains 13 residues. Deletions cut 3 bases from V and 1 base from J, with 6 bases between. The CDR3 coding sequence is TGTGCCAGCAGTTTTAACAAGAACACTGAAGCTTTCTTT. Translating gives CASSFNKNTEAFF.

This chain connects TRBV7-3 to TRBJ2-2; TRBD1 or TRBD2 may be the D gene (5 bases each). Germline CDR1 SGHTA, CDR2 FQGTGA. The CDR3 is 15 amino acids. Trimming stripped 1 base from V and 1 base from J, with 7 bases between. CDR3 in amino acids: CASSLMGENTGELFF. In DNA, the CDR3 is TGTGCCAGCAGCTTAATGGGGGAGAACACCGGGGAGCTGTTTTTT. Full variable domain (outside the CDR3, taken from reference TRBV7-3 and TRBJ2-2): GAGVSQTPSNKVTEKGKYVELRCDPISGHTALYWYRQSLGQGPEFLIYFQGTGAADDSGLPNDRFFAVRPEGSVSTLKIQRTERGDSAVYLCASSLMGENTGELFFGEGSRLTVL.

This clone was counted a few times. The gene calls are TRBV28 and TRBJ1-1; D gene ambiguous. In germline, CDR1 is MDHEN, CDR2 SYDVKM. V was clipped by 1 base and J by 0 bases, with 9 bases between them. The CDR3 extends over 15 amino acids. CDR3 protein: CASSLSLGMNTEAFF. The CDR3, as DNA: TGTGCCAGCAGTTTATCTTTGGGGATGAACACTGAAGCTTTCTTT. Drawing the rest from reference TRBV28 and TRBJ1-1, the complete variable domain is DVKVTQSSRYLVKRTGEKVFLECVQDMDHENMFWYRQDPGLGLRLIYFSYDVKMKEKGDIPEGYSVSREKKERFSLILESASTNQTSMYLCASSLSLGMNTEAFFGQGTRLTVV.

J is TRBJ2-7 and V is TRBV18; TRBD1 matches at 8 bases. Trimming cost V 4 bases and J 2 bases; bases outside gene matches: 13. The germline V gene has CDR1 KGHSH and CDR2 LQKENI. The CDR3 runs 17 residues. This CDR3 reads CASSQNTGQETAYEQYF. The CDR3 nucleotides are TGTGCCAGCTCACAAAACACGGGACAGGAGACCGCCTACGAGCAGTACTTC.

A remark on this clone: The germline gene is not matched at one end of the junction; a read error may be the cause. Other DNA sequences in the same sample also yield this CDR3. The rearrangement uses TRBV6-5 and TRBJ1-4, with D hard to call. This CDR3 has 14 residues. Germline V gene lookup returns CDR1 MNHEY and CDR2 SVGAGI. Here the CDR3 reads CASARTQSLEKLFF. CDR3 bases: TGCGCCAGCGCGAGGACCCAGTCACTGGAAAAACTGTTTTTT.

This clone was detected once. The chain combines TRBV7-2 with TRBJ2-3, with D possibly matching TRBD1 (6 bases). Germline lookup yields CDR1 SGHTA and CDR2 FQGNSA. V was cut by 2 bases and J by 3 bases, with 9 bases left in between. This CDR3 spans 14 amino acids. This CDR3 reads CASSLTGTTDTQYF. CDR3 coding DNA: TGTGCCAGCAGCTTAACCGGGACAACAGATACGCAGTATTTT.

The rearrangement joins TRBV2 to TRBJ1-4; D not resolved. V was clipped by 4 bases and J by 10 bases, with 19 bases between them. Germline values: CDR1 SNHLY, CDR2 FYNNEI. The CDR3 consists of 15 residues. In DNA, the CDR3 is TGTGCCAGCAGTGTCCAGTCCGTTGATAGTGGAAAACTGTTTTTT. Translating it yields CASSVQSVDSGKLFF.

The CDR3 DNA sequence: TGTGCCAGCAAGCTCCGCAGCGAGCAGTTCTTC. Protein product: CASKLRSEQFF. The chain uses TRBV28 and TRBJ2-1; no firm D call. The V and J ends lost 7 bases and 10 bases respectively, with 11 bases between them. This CDR3 comprises 11 residues. Per the germline V gene, CDR1 is MDHEN and CDR2 is SYDVKM.

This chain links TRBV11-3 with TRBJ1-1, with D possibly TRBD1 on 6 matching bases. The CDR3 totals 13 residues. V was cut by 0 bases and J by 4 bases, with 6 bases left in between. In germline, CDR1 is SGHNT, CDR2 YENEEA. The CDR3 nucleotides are TGTGCCAGCAGCTTAGAAGGGGGCACTGAAGCTTTCTTT. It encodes CASSLEGGTEAFF.

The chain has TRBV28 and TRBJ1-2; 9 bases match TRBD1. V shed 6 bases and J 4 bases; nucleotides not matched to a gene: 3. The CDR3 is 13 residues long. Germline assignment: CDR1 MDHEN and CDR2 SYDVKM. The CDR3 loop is CASREDRGYGYTF. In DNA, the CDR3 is TGTGCCAGCAGAGAGGACAGGGGCTATGGCTACACCTTC.

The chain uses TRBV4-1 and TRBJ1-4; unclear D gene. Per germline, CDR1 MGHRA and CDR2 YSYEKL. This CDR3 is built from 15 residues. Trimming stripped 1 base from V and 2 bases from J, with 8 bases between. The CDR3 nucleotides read TGCGCCAGCAGCCAAGTGGCTGCGACTAATGAAAAACTGTTTTTT. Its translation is CASSQVAATNEKLFF.

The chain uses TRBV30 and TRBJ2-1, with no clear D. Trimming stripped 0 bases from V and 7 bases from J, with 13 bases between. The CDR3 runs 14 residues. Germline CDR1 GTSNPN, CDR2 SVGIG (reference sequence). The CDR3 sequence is CAWSVMGDGNEQFF. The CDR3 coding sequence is TGTGCCTGGAGTGTAATGGGTGATGGGAATGAGCAGTTCTTC. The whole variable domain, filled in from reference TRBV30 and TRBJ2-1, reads SQTIHQWPATLVQPVGSPLSLECTVEGTSNPNLYWYRQAAGRGLQLLFYSVGIGQISSEVPQNLSASRPQDRQFILSSKKLLLSDSGFYLCAWSVMGDGNEQFFGPGTRLTVL.